These 11 T cell receptor beta chains originate from one sample sequenced in a study of T cells in Graves' hyperthyroidism and ophthalmopathy. Amplification of TCR beta CDR3 regions was performed using RNA transcripts as template. Using the HTBI primer set, a first-round RT-PCR was run on the TCR CDR3. One entry per CDR3 protein results from TCRdb running MiXCR on the multiplex PCR reads. The profile shows under 750,000 distinct CDR3 sequences, about 17% of them singletons. The source material was blood. Source of these receptors: a woman aged 50 to 65 with Graves' hyperthyroidism that later progressed to Graves' ophthalmopathy.

This clonotype was counted ten times or more. The chain carries TRBV6-1 and TRBJ1-1; TRBD1 might be the D (6 bases). The CDR3 extends over 13 amino acids. V dropped 5 bases and J dropped 4 bases, with 11 bases sitting between them. Germline values: CDR1 MNHNS, CDR2 SASEGT. The CDR3 nucleotides are TGTGCCAGCAGTTCACAGGGAAGCACTGAAGCTTTCTTT. This sequence encodes CASSSQGSTEAFF.

This clonotype has more than one count but fewer than ten. The CDR3 is CASSITVMGSGSNQPQHF. The DNA of the CDR3 is TGTGCCAGTAGTATTACTGTGATGGGTAGCGGTAGCAATCAGCCCCAGCATTTT. V usage is TRBV19 and J usage is TRBJ1-5, with D uncertain. The V gene's germline CDR1 is LNHDA and CDR2 SQIVND (reference sequence). Trimming cost V 3 bases and J 0 bases, with 18 bases left between them. The CDR3 runs 18 residues. The full variable domain, in which reference TRBV19 and TRBJ1-5 provide the parts outside the CDR3, is DGGITQSPKYLFRKEGQNVTLSCEQNLNHDAMYWYRQDPGQGLRLIYYSQIVNDFQKGDIAEGYSVSREKKESFPLTVTSAQKNPTAFYLCASSITVMGSGSNQPQHFGDGTRLSIL.

The chain has TRBV4-1 and TRBJ2-7, with 10 bases matching TRBD2. CDR1 and CDR2 from the germline V gene are MGHRA and YSYEKL. Trimming took 2 bases from V and 3 from J; bases not matched to a gene: 4. The CDR3 runs 15 residues. CDR3 DNA: TGCGCCAGCAGCCAAACTAGCGGGGAGGTCTACGAGCAGTACTTC. The encoded protein is CASSQTSGEVYEQYF.

This clonotype was counted only a few times. V and J are TRBV20-1 and TRBJ1-6; 7 nucleotides align to TRBD1. The length of the CDR3 is 13 residues. After removal of 4 bases from V and 7 bases from J, the junction contained 4 bases not matched to a gene. The germline V gene has CDR1 DFQATT and CDR2 SNEGSKA (reference sequence). The CDR3 reads CSAIGTVNSPLHF. The CDR3 coding sequence is TGCAGTGCTATCGGGACAGTCAATTCACCCCTCCACTTT.

This clonotype was counted ten times or more. The genes are TRBV12-3 or TRBV12-4 and TRBJ2-3; D gene ambiguous. Trimming pared 2 bases from V and 0 bases from J, leaving 6 bases between. The CDR3 contains 14 residues. CDR3 sequence: CASSLLLSTDTQYF. Here the CDR3 DNA reads TGTGCCAGCAGTTTATTGCTAAGCACAGATACGCAGTATTTT.

The chain employs TRBV7-6 and TRBJ2-5; the D is unclear. Trimming took 7 bases from V and 5 from J, leaving 14 bases between them. The CDR3 extends over 13 amino acids. CDR1 and CDR2 from the germline V gene are SGHVS and FNYEAQ. The CDR3 loop is CASTDLGSETQYF. The CDR3, as DNA: TGTGCCAGCACCGATCTGGGATCCGAGACCCAGTACTTC.

This clonotype was counted ten times or more. This chain uses TRBV18 with TRBJ1-1, with D perhaps matching TRBD1 (5 bases). Trimming removed 2 bases from V and 7 bases from J, with 8 bases in between. This CDR3 contains 12 residues. Per the germline V gene, CDR1 is KGHSH and CDR2 is LQKENI. CDR3: CASSPGRGEAFF. The CDR3 DNA reads as TGTGCCAGCTCACCAGGAAGGGGTGAAGCTTTCTTT.

With regard to this clonotype: The junction departs from germline at one end; a sequencing error may be responsible. The chain employs TRBV27 and TRBJ2-1; D not certain. This CDR3 is 12 amino acids long. The germline V gene has CDR1 MNHEY and CDR2 SMNVEV (reference sequence). CDR3 region: CASSLLGNEQLF. In DNA, the CDR3 is TGTGCCAGCAGTTTGCTAGGCAATGAGCAGCTCTTC.

At least ten counts were recorded for this clonotype. This chain connects TRBV11-2 to TRBJ2-2; D is uncertain. The ends were cut back, 3 bases at V and 8 bases at J, with 10 bases in the middle. This CDR3 is 13 amino acids long. Germline assignment: CDR1 SGHAT and CDR2 FQNNGV. DNA of the CDR3: TGTGCCAGCAGCTTCGACGGTATAGGGGAGCTGTTTTTT. It translates to CASSFDGIGELFF.

The chain links TRBV5-6 to TRBJ2-5, with TRBD1 matching over 9 bases. The junction had 4 bases not matched to a gene; V was cut back by 1 base and J by 0 bases. The length of the CDR3 is 16 residues. CDR1 and CDR2 (germline): SGHDT, YYEEEE. The CDR3 here is CASSLTGTGNQETQYF. In nucleotides, the CDR3 is TGTGCCAGCAGCTTGACCGGGACAGGGAACCAAGAGACCCAGTACTTC.

This clonotype has ten or more counts. The rearrangement links TRBV10-3 to TRBJ2-7, with TRBD1 as a possible D gene (5 bases). Per the germline V gene, CDR1 is ENHRY and CDR2 is SYGVKD. V was cut by 4 bases and J by 3 bases, with 13 bases left in between. The CDR3 spans 14 residues. The DNA of the CDR3 is TGTGCCATCAGTGTTGGGCAGGGTCTCTACGAGCAGTACTTC. It codes for CAISVGQGLYEQYF.